This entry lists 20 T cell receptor beta chains sequenced from one sample in a study of blood T cell repertoires in COVID-19. Produced via immunoSEQ multiplex PCR; TCRdb's table is partial and in-frame only. Seen here are approximately 220,000 clones, roughly 89% observed once, and the top ten hold roughly 4%. The sequenced sample was PBMCs or T cells enriched from blood (not recorded which). The source of these receptors is a young woman with acute COVID-19.

This clone appeared a single time. This sequence joins TRBV19 and TRBJ2-7; 7 bases match TRBD1. CDR1 and CDR2 from the germline V gene are LNHDA and SQIVND (reference sequence). The V segment lost 9 bases and the J segment 2 bases; nucleotides outside the gene matches: 10. The CDR3 length is 14 residues. Written as DNA, the CDR3 is TGTGCCAGCACCGGACAGGAAAGGCCCTACGAGCAGTACTTC. Translated: CASTGQERPYEQYF.

The rearrangement links TRBV5-1 to TRBJ1-5; no definite D call. The CDR3 covers 13 residues. V was cut by 0 bases and J by 5 bases, with 6 bases left in between. From germline, CDR1 is SGHRS and CDR2 YFSETQ. The CDR3: CASSLAPDQPQHF. The CDR3 nucleotides are TGCGCCAGCAGCTTGGCCCCAGATCAGCCCCAGCATTTT.

The CDR3 coding sequence is TGTGCCAGCAGCACACTTCCGGGACAGGGGGCGAGCACAGATACGCAGTATTTT. Translation: CASSTLPGQGASTDTQYF. V usage is TRBV9 and J usage is TRBJ2-3; 12 bases are shared with TRBD1. The CDR3 contains 18 residues. Germline CDR1 reads SGDLS; CDR2 reads YYNGEE. Trimming at V came to 4 bases and at J to 0 bases, leaving 9 bases not matched to a gene. Supplemented by reference TRBV9 and TRBJ2-3, the full variable domain reads DSGVTQTPKHLITATGQRVTLRCSPRSGDLSVYWYQQSLDQGLQFLIQYYNGEERAKGNILERFSAQQFPDLHSELNLSSLELGDSALYFCASSTLPGQGASTDTQYFGPGTRLTVL.

Worth noting for this clone: The junction shows a germline mismatch at one end, possibly a read error. The sample contains more than one DNA sequence encoding this CDR3. The V gene is TRBV10-3, the J gene TRBJ2-6; 9 nucleotides match TRBD2. The germline V gene encodes CDR1 ENHRY and CDR2 SYGVKD. The CDR3 is 15 amino acids. This CDR3 is CATLAGISGANVLTF. The CDR3, as DNA: TGTGCCACACTAGCGGGTATCTCTGGAGCCAACGTCCTGACTTTC.

V and J are TRBV3-1 (or the pseudogene TRBV3-2) and TRBJ2-7; 13 bases are shared with TRBD2. Germline lookup yields CDR1 LGHDT and CDR2 YNNKEL (reference sequence). V was pared by 5 bases and J by 3 bases, with 10 bases of the junction left unmatched. There are 17 residues in the CDR3. The CDR3 sequence: CASSKRTSGGAIYEQYF. DNA of the CDR3: TGTGCCAGCAGCAAACGAACTAGCGGGGGGGCCATCTACGAGCAGTACTTC.

This chain uses TRBV28 with TRBJ1-4, with 8 positions matching TRBD1. The CDR3 covers 15 residues. Germline lookup yields CDR1 MDHEN and CDR2 SYDVKM. V shed 4 bases and J 7 bases; nucleotides not matched to a gene: 8. The CDR3 loop is CASSSIRGRGEKLFF. The CDR3 nucleotides read TGTGCCAGCAGTTCCATCAGGGGGCGCGGTGAAAAACTGTTTTTT.

This rearrangement joins TRBV7-2 to TRBJ2-3; possibly TRBD1 for D (6 bases). CDR3 length: 14 residues. The V gene lost 5 bases and the J gene lost 0 bases, with 9 bases spanning the gap. CDR1 SGHTA and CDR2 FQGNSA come from the germline V gene. DNA for the CDR3: TGTGCCAGCAGCCCAGGGGCTAGCACAGATACGCAGTATTTT. Translation: CASSPGASTDTQYF.

J is TRBJ2-7 and V is TRBV28, with 9 nucleotides matching TRBD1. V lost 6 bases to trimming and J lost 6 bases; unmatched junction nucleotides: 18. CDR3 length: 17 amino acids. Germline V gives CDR1 MDHEN, CDR2 SYDVKM. For the CDR3, the DNA is TGTGCCAGCAGGGCGGCCCCGACAGGGGGATCCCCCCTCGAGCAGTACTTC. This codes for CASRAAPTGGSPLEQYF.

V is TRBV11-2 and J is TRBJ2-4; a possible D gene is TRBD2 (6 bases). The CDR3 contains 14 residues. V lost 1 base, J lost 7 bases, and 11 bases lay in between. Germline CDR1 and CDR2: SGHAT and FQNNGV. The CDR3: CASSLVGGPNIQYF. For the CDR3, the DNA is TGTGCCAGCAGCTTAGTGGGGGGTCCTAACATTCAGTACTTC.

CDR3 in amino acids: CASSLTGISYEQYF. The CDR3 DNA follows: TGTGCCAGCAGCTTGACAGGGATCTCCTACGAGCAGTACTTC. The V call is TRBV7-9, the J call TRBJ2-7; 7 bases align to TRBD1. The junction had 2 bases not matched to a gene; V was cut back by 3 bases and J by 0 bases. Germline lookup yields CDR1 SEHNR and CDR2 FQNEAQ (reference sequence). The CDR3 has 14 amino acids.

This clone was detected once. The J gene is TRBJ2-7, the V gene TRBV6-5, with TRBD1 matching 9 bases. Trimming cost V 6 bases and J 3 bases; bases outside gene matches: 9. Germline CDR1 MNHEY, CDR2 SVGAGI. CDR3 length: 15 amino acids. Here the CDR3 reads CASREVGTGYYEQYF. The CDR3 DNA reads TGTGCCAGCAGAGAGGTCGGGACAGGGTACTACGAGCAGTACTTC.

This chain uses TRBV7-9 with TRBJ1-4, with TRBD1 as a possible D gene (6 bases). V lost 5 bases and J lost 5, with 15 bases in between. This CDR3 region has 15 residues. Germline CDR1 is SEHNR and CDR2 is FQNEAQ (reference sequence). CDR3 protein: CASSRDRRQNEKLFF. The CDR3 nucleotides are TGTGCCAGCAGCCGAGACAGGAGACAGAATGAAAAACTGTTTTTT.

This rearrangement joins TRBV19 to TRBJ1-5; a possible D gene is TRBD1 (6 bases). The CDR3 totals 16 residues. V lost 0 bases, J lost 7 bases, and 16 bases lay in between. Germline CDR1 is LNHDA and CDR2 is SQIVND (reference sequence). The CDR3 here is CASSIDPIGGEQPQHF. CDR3 DNA sequence: TGTGCCAGTAGTATAGACCCGATAGGGGGGGAACAGCCCCAGCATTTT.

J is TRBJ1-1 and V is TRBV30, with D hard to call. The CDR3 has 13 residues. Deletions cut 3 bases from V and 1 base from J, with 9 bases between. CDR1 is GTSNPN, CDR2 SVGIG, per germline (reference sequence). CDR3: CAWRPTENTEAFF. The CDR3 DNA sequence: TGTGCCTGGAGGCCGACTGAGAACACTGAAGCTTTCTTT. The full variable domain, with the rest looked up from reference TRBV30 and TRBJ1-1, is SQTIHQWPATLVQPVGSPLSLECTVEGTSNPNLYWYRQAAGRGLQLLFYSVGIGQISSEVPQNLSASRPQDRQFILSSKKLLLSDSGFYLCAWRPTENTEAFFGQGTRLTVV.

This clone was observed a single time. The V call is TRBV7-9, the J call TRBJ2-5; 8 nucleotides line up with TRBD2. The CDR3 extends over 15 amino acids. Germline values: CDR1 SEHNR, CDR2 FQNEAQ (reference sequence). V lost 5 bases and J lost 2; bases outside the gene matches: 7. DNA of the CDR3: TGTGCCAGCAGCGACCTTAGCGGGGTACAAGAGACCCAGTACTTC. This codes for CASSDLSGVQETQYF.

This rearrangement joins TRBV9 to TRBJ2-2; TRBD1 matches at 8 bases. There are 17 residues in the CDR3. With V trimmed by 4 bases and J by 0 bases, 8 bases remained unmatched. Germline V gives CDR1 SGDLS, CDR2 YYNGEE. CDR3 sequence reads: CASSLDRGGANTGELFF. CDR3 nucleotide sequence: TGTGCCAGCAGCCTTGACAGGGGCGGGGCGAACACCGGGGAGCTGTTTTTT.

The count of this clone is one. This chain joins TRBV5-1 and TRBJ1-2; TRBD1 agrees at 7 bases. The CDR3 spans 17 residues. V trimming: 6 bases; J trimming: 4 bases; junction bases outside the gene matches: 18. CDR1 and CDR2 from the germline V gene are SGHRS and YFSETQ. The CDR3 sequence: CASKYSFGTATSYGYTF. CDR3 bases: TGCGCCAGCAAATACAGTTTTGGGACAGCCACGTCCTATGGCTACACCTTC.

The genes are TRBV25-1 and TRBJ2-7; D not certain. The CDR3 is made up of 11 amino acids. The germline V and J ends were trimmed by 3 bases and 3 bases, with 3 bases remaining between them. Looked up from germline, CDR1 is MGHDK and CDR2 is SYGVNS. The DNA of the CDR3 is TGTGCCAGCAGTGACGGCTACGAGCAGTACTTC. Its translation is CASSDGYEQYF.

The gene calls are TRBV9 and TRBJ2-5; 8 bases match TRBD1. Looked up from germline, CDR1 is SGDLS and CDR2 is YYNGEE. V gave up 7 bases and J gave up 5 bases; unmatched junction bases: 16. CDR3 length equals 16 residues. CDR3 amino acids: CASHLEDRESGETQYF. In DNA, the CDR3 is TGTGCCAGCCATCTGGAGGACAGGGAATCTGGGGAGACCCAGTACTTC.

The CDR3 nucleotides are TGCGCCAGCAGCCAAGTAGGGGGTGGGGGTGGCTACACCTTC. It codes for CASSQVGGGGGYTF. The chain couples TRBV4-1 to TRBJ1-2, with D possibly TRBD1 on 6 matching bases. The CDR3 covers 14 residues. CDR1 is MGHRA, CDR2 YSYEKL, per germline. V was trimmed by 1 base and J by 7 bases, leaving 13 bases between them.